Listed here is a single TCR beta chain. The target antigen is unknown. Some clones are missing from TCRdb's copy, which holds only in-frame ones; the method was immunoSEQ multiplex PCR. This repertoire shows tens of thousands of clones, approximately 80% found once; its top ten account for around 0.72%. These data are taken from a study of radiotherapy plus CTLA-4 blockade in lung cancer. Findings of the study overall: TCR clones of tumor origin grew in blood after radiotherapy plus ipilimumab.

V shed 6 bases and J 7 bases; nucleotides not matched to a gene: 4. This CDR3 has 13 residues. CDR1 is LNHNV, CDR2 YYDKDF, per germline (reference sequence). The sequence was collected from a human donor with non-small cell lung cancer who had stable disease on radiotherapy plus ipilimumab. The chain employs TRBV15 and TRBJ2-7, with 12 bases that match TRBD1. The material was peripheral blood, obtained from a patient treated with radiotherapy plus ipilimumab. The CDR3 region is CATRGQGAGEQYF. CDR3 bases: TGTGCCACCAGGGGACAGGGGGCGGGGGAGCAGTACTTC.